The source of this T cell receptor (beta chain) is a study of blood T cell repertoires in COVID-19. Whole-study context: COVID-19 samples, acute and convalescent, were from the United States, Italy and Spain. T cells, B-cell-depleted T cells, or PBMCs supplied cDNA or gDNA.

Germline V lookup: CDR1 MNHEY, CDR2 SVGAGI. The CDR3 spans 15 residues. V was pared by 4 bases and J by 0 bases, with 12 bases between. TCRdb keeps only in-frame clones here, not all; method: immunoSEQ multiplex PCR. Of roughly 68,000 clones listed, less than 95% are singletons. Seattle's cohort entered during active infection and was followed longitudinally. Source material: peripheral blood. The V call is TRBV6-5, the J call TRBJ1-1; D may be TRBD1 (6 bases). The sequence came from a man in his fifties or sixties with COVID-19, enrolled during active disease. The CDR3 loop reads CASSFDRRMNTEAFF. CDR3 nucleotide sequence: TGTGCCAGCAGTTTCGACAGGAGGATGAACACTGAAGCTTTCTTT.